Given below is one TCR beta chain in context. The source of the sample is a study of blood T cell repertoires in COVID-19. Study-wide background: COVID-19 samples from acute and convalescent phases originated in the United States, Italy and Spain. T cells, B-cell-depleted T cells, or PBMCs supplied cDNA or gDNA.

In the original analysis: Quantification of nucleated cells was approximated via reference gene primer amplification. Clones were read by immunoSEQ multiplex PCR, and TCRdb kept only the in-frame ones, dropping some. D and trimming were read from the DNA, whereas the V and J calls and clone size are those reported in that table. In the table there are 200,000 to 300,000 clones, 83% of which are singletons. The material sequenced was peripheral blood. This receptor was obtained from a human donor in a cohort sampled during active COVID-19.

The CDR3 coding sequence is TGCGCCAGCAAGAACCGGGGGGAAAGGCATGAGCAGTTCTTC. It specifies CASKNRGERHEQFF. This chain uses TRBV10-2 with TRBJ2-1; 7 bases are shared with TRBD2. Germline V gene lookup returns CDR1 WSHSY and CDR2 SAAADI. Unmatched junction bases numbered 11, after V lost 7 bases and J lost 8 bases. CDR3 length: 14 residues.